The following is a T cell receptor (beta chain) sequence with its context. The record originates from a study of blood T cell repertoires in COVID-19. On the study more broadly: T cells, B-cell-depleted T cells, or PBMCs supplied cDNA or gDNA.

TCRdb's copy holds only in-frame clones and misses some; the assay was immunoSEQ multiplex PCR. Of roughly 280,000 clones in the sample, roughly 90% were seen once. CDR3 length: 15 residues. Germline loops: CDR1 SGHNT, CDR2 YENEEA. V lost 8 bases to trimming and J lost 3 bases, with 19 bases between them. Sequencing was done on a sample of peripheral blood. J is TRBJ1-1 and V is TRBV11-3; no reliable D call. The sequence was obtained from a man aged 25-40 years with active or convalescent COVID-19. CDR3 residues: CASAPSPRADTEAFF. DNA for the CDR3: TGTGCCAGCGCCCCCTCCCCAAGAGCTGACACTGAAGCTTTCTTT. Together with reference TRBV11-3 and TRBJ1-1, the CDR3 gives the full variable domain: EAGVVQSPRYKIIEKKQPVAFWCNPISGHNTLYWYLQNLGQGPELLIRYENEEAVDDSQLPKDRFSAERLKGVDSTLKIQPAELGDSAVYLCASAPSPRADTEAFFGQGTRLTVV.